These 19 T cell receptor beta chains came from one sample sequenced in a study of cytomegalovirus exposure and HLA in healthy donors. Primers for the PCR totalled 60 Vbeta and 13 Jbeta. Sequencing was performed with immunoSEQ multiplex PCR; in TCRdb, only in-frame clones are kept and a portion is missing. The table records roughly 150,000 clones, about 84% of them present only once. Input material: PBMCs. The receptors stem from a man aged 45-65 years in good health and CMV-seropositive.

The V and J genes are TRBV6-5 and TRBJ1-6; D is uncertain. Germline V gene data show CDR1 as MNHEY and CDR2 as SVGAGI. Trimming left V 5 bases short and J 7 bases short, with 12 bases between. The CDR3 has 14 residues. The CDR3: CASSRGSGNSPLHF. The CDR3 DNA follows: TGTGCCAGCAGTCGCGGATCTGGGAATTCACCCCTCCACTTT.

The chain is built from TRBV7-6 and TRBJ1-1, with D possibly matching TRBD1 (6 bases). Trimming pared 5 bases from V and 3 bases from J, leaving 13 bases between. Looked up from germline, CDR1 is SGHVS and CDR2 is FNYEAQ. The CDR3 totals 14 residues. CDR3 coding DNA: TGTGCCAGCAGCAATCTTGGACAGTACACTGAAGCTTTCTTT. This sequence encodes CASSNLGQYTEAFF.

The genes are TRBV27 and TRBJ2-3; 13 positions match TRBD2. Germline CDR1 is MNHEY and CDR2 is SMNVEV (reference sequence). CDR3 length: 16 residues. After removal of 6 bases from V and 5 bases from J, the junction contained 8 bases not matched to a gene. CDR3 sequence (DNA): TGTGCCAGCAGCTCCGGGACTAGCGGGGTTAGAGATACGCAGTATTTT. Translation gives CASSSGTSGVRDTQYF.

This chain links TRBV27 with TRBJ1-6; no reliable D call. This CDR3 is 13 amino acids long. Germline V gene sequence: CDR1 MNHEY, CDR2 SMNVEV (reference sequence). Trimming cost V 6 bases and J 8 bases, with 11 bases left between them. The CDR3 DNA sequence: TGTGCCAGCAGGGTTATGGAGGATTCACCCCTCCACTTT. Its protein is CASRVMEDSPLHF.

This chain joins TRBV5-1 and TRBJ1-2; D is unresolved. Germline CDR1 and CDR2: SGHRS and YFSETQ. CDR3 length: 12 amino acids. The V gene lost 2 bases and the J gene lost 0 bases, with 2 bases spanning the gap. The CDR3 spells CASSFTNYGYTF. The CDR3 region has the DNA TGCGCCAGCAGCTTTACTAACTATGGCTACACCTTC.

The chain links TRBV27 to TRBJ2-5; maybe TRBD1 (6 bases). Gene TRBJ2-7 matches the end of the DNA better, so the J call may be wrong. This CDR3 contains 14 residues. Germline loops: CDR1 MNHEY, CDR2 SMNVEV (reference sequence). This CDR3 is CASSWQGQSYEQYF. DNA of the CDR3: TGTGCCAGCAGTTGGCAGGGGCAATCCTACGAGCAGTACTTC.

J is TRBJ2-3 and V is TRBV6-1, with a possible D match to TRBD2 (7 bases). Trimming pared 2 bases from V and 6 bases from J, leaving 15 bases between. CDR1 is MNHNS, CDR2 SASEGT, per germline. This CDR3 spans 15 amino acids. DNA for the CDR3: TGTGCCAGCAGTGAATCTGGGGGGGCGCAGGATACGCAGTATTTT. It encodes CASSESGGAQDTQYF.

The rearrangement joins TRBV19 to TRBJ2-2, with 8 bases lining up with TRBD1. V shed 7 bases and J 1 base; nucleotides not matched to a gene: 8. Germline CDR1 LNHDA, CDR2 SQIVND (reference sequence). This CDR3 region has 16 residues. CDR3 DNA: TGTGCCAGTACCGTCCCCGGGACAGGGAACACCGGGGAGCTGTTTTTT. Residues: CASTVPGTGNTGELFF.

J is TRBJ2-5 and V is TRBV5-1; D unresolved. V shed 0 bases and J shed 2 bases, with 8 bases lying between them. Germline assignment: CDR1 SGHRS and CDR2 YFSETQ. The CDR3 totals 14 residues. This CDR3 is CASSLGRNQETQYF. CDR3 DNA sequence: TGCGCCAGCAGCTTGGGCAGGAATCAAGAGACCCAGTACTTC.

V and J are TRBV5-1 and TRBJ2-7; D is undetermined. Trimming removed 0 bases from V and 0 bases from J, with 13 bases in between. CDR1 is SGHRS, CDR2 YFSETQ, per germline. CDR3 length equals 16 residues. The DNA of the CDR3 is TGCGCCAGCAGCTTGGCCGTACAGACCAGCTCCTACGAGCAGTACTTC. As protein: CASSLAVQTSSYEQYF.

The rearrangement links TRBV29-1 to TRBJ1-1; TRBD1 aligns across 12 bases. Per the germline V gene, CDR1 is SQVTM and CDR2 is ANQGSEA. The CDR3 extends over 17 amino acids. The V gene end was trimmed by 2 bases and the J gene end by 1 base; junction bases not matched to a gene: 8. CDR3 residues: CSVENRDRGRRNTEAFF. As DNA, the CDR3 is TGCAGCGTTGAAAATAGGGACAGGGGGCGACGGAACACTGAAGCTTTCTTT.

The CDR3 DNA follows: TGCGCCAGCAGCTTGGCCGGGGGAGATACGCAGTATTTT. Its protein is CASSLAGGDTQYF. This rearrangement joins TRBV5-1 to TRBJ2-3, with TRBD2 as a possible D gene (6 bases). The V end lost 0 bases, the J end lost 5 bases, and 7 bases lay between the germline ends. Germline CDR1 is SGHRS and CDR2 is YFSETQ. The CDR3 is 13 amino acids.

The rearrangement links TRBV2 to TRBJ2-5; 8 positions agree with TRBD2. The CDR3 totals 14 residues. The V gene's germline CDR1 is SNHLY and CDR2 FYNNEI. Trimming took 8 bases from V and 7 from J; bases not matched to a gene: 12. CDR3 coding DNA: TGTGCCAGCGGCTCCACTCCGGGGGGGCGGACCCAGTACTTC. It specifies CASGSTPGGRTQYF.

Only one count was recorded for this clone. The V gene is TRBV28, the J gene TRBJ1-2; TRBD1 agrees at 7 bases. Germline CDR1 reads MDHEN; CDR2 reads SYDVKM. V shed 3 bases and J 4 bases; nucleotides not matched to a gene: 8. The CDR3 runs 15 residues. The chain's CDR3 is CASSFGQEESYGYTF. The DNA of the CDR3 is TGTGCCAGCAGTTTCGGACAGGAGGAGAGCTATGGCTACACCTTC.

This rearrangement joins TRBV27 to TRBJ2-1; TRBD2 aligns across 7 bases. V shed 2 bases and J 3 bases; nucleotides not matched to a gene: 7. The germline CDR1 and CDR2 sequences are MNHEY and SMNVEV (reference sequence). The CDR3 covers 16 residues. The DNA for the CDR3 is TGTGCCAGCAGTTTAAGCCCAGCGGGAAGCTACAATGAGCAGTTCTTC. Translating gives CASSLSPAGSYNEQFF.

The V gene is TRBV7-9, the J gene TRBJ2-7, with 8 bases matching TRBD1. CDR3 length: 14 amino acids. V dropped 5 bases and J dropped 4; count of bases not matched to a gene: 7. From germline, CDR1 is SEHNR and CDR2 FQNEAQ (reference sequence). CDR3 protein: CASSPDRAWYEQYF. The CDR3 DNA sequence: TGTGCCAGCAGCCCGGACAGGGCATGGTACGAGCAGTACTTC.

With respect to this clone: One end of the junction fails to match germline, which may point to a read error. The chain uses TRBV28 and TRBJ1-1, with D perhaps TRBD1 (5 bases). The germline V gene encodes CDR1 MDHEN and CDR2 SYDVKM. The CDR3 runs to 14 residues. CDR3 sequence reads: CASSQQGGNAEAFF. The CDR3 DNA follows: TGTGCCAGCAGTCAGCAGGGAGGGAACGCTGAAGCTTTCTTT.

The chain employs TRBV2 and TRBJ1-4, with TRBD1 matching 9 bases. This CDR3 contains 16 residues. The V gene end was trimmed by 6 bases and the J gene end by 7 bases; junction bases not matched to a gene: 12. Germline V gene lookup returns CDR1 SNHLY and CDR2 FYNNEI. The CDR3 bases are TGTGCCAGCAGGGACCCGGGACAGGGCGATGGTGAAAAACTGTTTTTT. It encodes CASRDPGQGDGEKLFF.

The chain combines TRBV5-1 with TRBJ2-5; D gene ambiguous. Germline loops: CDR1 SGHRS, CDR2 YFSETQ. Trimming pared 4 bases from V and 2 bases from J, leaving 6 bases between. This CDR3 region has 12 residues. The DNA of the CDR3 is TGCGCCAGCAGCCCCTCTCAAGAGACCCAGTACTTC. Encoded protein: CASSPSQETQYF.